Listed here are 30 T cell receptor beta chains from one sample, sequenced in a study of blood T cell repertoires in COVID-19 (dated by TCRdb to about 2020). Preparation of the library involved the immunoSEQ multiplex PCR assay. Sourced from immuneACCESS, this table was stored by TCRdb with only in-frame sequences that have V and J called. A share of the clones is absent; for the studies checked, an unresolved V gene accounts for under half, and the remainder has no known explanation. In this sample the table shows around 60,000 clones, around nine tenths of which occur a single time. Around 3.9% of the sample is held by the ten biggest clonotypes. The sample was peripheral blood. The receptors derive from a man aged 70-80 years with acute or convalescent COVID-19.

The rearrangement uses TRBV20-1 and TRBJ2-7, with D possibly TRBD1 on 6 matching bases. Germline lookup yields CDR1 DFQATT and CDR2 SNEGSKA (reference sequence). The CDR3 runs to 12 residues. Trimming shortened V by 3 bases and J by 3 bases, and 9 bases separated the two germline ends. The CDR3 protein is CSASDRNYEQYF. The CDR3 coding sequence is TGCAGTGCTAGTGACAGGAACTACGAGCAGTACTTC.

The V gene is TRBV11-2, the J gene TRBJ1-1, with D unresolved. Trimming pared 4 bases from V and 1 base from J, leaving 7 bases between. Germline lookup yields CDR1 SGHAT and CDR2 FQNNGV. The CDR3 spans 13 residues. The CDR3 protein is CASSWAENTEAFF. The DNA for the CDR3 is TGTGCCAGCAGCTGGGCAGAGAACACTGAAGCTTTCTTT.

This clone was observed a single time. Other DNA sequences in this specimen translate into the identical CDR3. The CDR3 loop reads CASSQESGLAGVFEQYF. In DNA form, the CDR3 reads TGCGCCAGCAGCCAAGAATCCGGGCTAGCGGGGGTTTTCGAGCAGTACTTC. V is TRBV4-3 and J is TRBJ2-7; 10 bases are shared with TRBD2. V shed 0 bases, J shed 6 bases, and the junction held 11 bases outside the gene matches. The germline V gene encodes CDR1 LGHNA and CDR2 YSLEER. This CDR3 region has 17 residues.

The chain is built from TRBV9 and TRBJ2-5; possible D gene TRBD1, 6 bases. The CDR3 has 13 residues. V shed 4 bases and J shed 1 base, with 8 bases lying between them. CDR1 and CDR2 (germline): SGDLS, YYNGEE. Written as DNA, the CDR3 is TGTGCCAGCAGCCAGGGGTTCCAAGAGACCCAGTACTTC. It encodes CASSQGFQETQYF.

CDR3 loop: CASSARETVKQFF. For the CDR3, the DNA is TGTGCCAGCAGCGCACGTGAAACGGTCAAGCAGTTCTTC. The chain employs TRBV7-9 and TRBJ2-1; D gene ambiguous. Germline values: CDR1 SEHNR, CDR2 FQNEAQ (reference sequence). The V end lost 5 bases, the J end lost 11 bases, and 16 bases lay between the germline ends. The CDR3 consists of 13 residues.

The CDR3 coding sequence is TGTGCCAGCAGCCAAGAGGTCACACCCTCCAATCAGCCCCAGCATTTT. Translation gives CASSQEVTPSNQPQHF. The chain joins TRBV3-1 (or the pseudogene TRBV3-2) to TRBJ1-5; D unresolved. Germline V gene sequence: CDR1 LGHDT, CDR2 YNNKEL (reference sequence). Trimming removed 0 bases at V and 3 bases at J, with 12 bases between. There are 16 residues in the CDR3.

The chain combines TRBV19 with TRBJ1-2; TRBD1 might be the D (5 bases). CDR3 length: 17 residues. V shed 3 bases and J shed 0 bases, with 17 bases lying between them. Germline V lookup: CDR1 LNHDA, CDR2 SQIVND (reference sequence). The CDR3 region has the DNA TGTGCCAGTAGTATCCCCGGGGGACGTAGAGCTAACTATGGCTACACCTTC. This encodes CASSIPGGRRANYGYTF.

This clone was counted once. CDR3 amino acids: CASQQPGGNTDTQYF. The CDR3 DNA follows: TGTGCCAGTCAGCAGCCGGGGGGCAACACAGATACGCAGTATTTT. The gene calls are TRBV5-6 and TRBJ2-3; D is possibly TRBD2 (7 bases). There are 15 residues in the CDR3. The V gene lost 8 bases and the J gene lost 2 bases, with 18 bases spanning the gap. Germline-derived CDR1 and CDR2 are SGHDT and YYEEEE.

The V gene is TRBV4-2, the J gene TRBJ1-4; D ambiguous. Germline V gene data show CDR1 as LGHNA and CDR2 as YNFKEQ. The CDR3 runs 14 residues. V gave up 0 bases and J gave up 8 bases, with 10 bases separating them. As DNA, the CDR3 is TGTGCCAGCAGCCAAGAGGGTGACACGGAAAAACTGTTTTTT. It codes for CASSQEGDTEKLFF.

The J gene is TRBJ1-2, the V gene TRBV10-1; TRBD1 might be the D (6 bases). Germline V gene sequence: CDR1 WNHNN, CDR2 SYGVQD (reference sequence). Trimming removed 3 bases at V and 0 bases at J, with 14 bases between. There are 16 residues in the CDR3. CDR3 region: CASSERWTAANYGYTF. Written as DNA, the CDR3 is TGCGCCAGCAGTGAACGCTGGACAGCAGCTAACTATGGCTACACCTTC.

The sample holds one count of this clone. J is TRBJ2-2 and V is TRBV11-3; TRBD2 agrees at 12 bases. Germline trimming cut 4 bases from V and 1 base from J; bases unmatched to any gene: 7. CDR3 length: 18 amino acids. The germline V gene encodes CDR1 SGHNT and CDR2 YENEEA. The CDR3 reads CASSSLAGGPLNTGELFF. CDR3 in DNA: TGTGCCAGCAGCTCACTAGCGGGGGGCCCTTTGAACACCGGGGAGCTGTTTTTT.

The gene calls are TRBV27 and TRBJ2-7, with D maybe TRBD2 (7 bases). The CDR3 consists of 15 residues. Germline V gives CDR1 MNHEY, CDR2 SMNVEV (reference sequence). Trimming shortened V by 6 bases and J by 7 bases, and 22 bases separated the two germline ends. Written as DNA, the CDR3 is TGTGCCAGCAGACTAGAAAGGGGGGGGTTGTTGGAGCAGTACTTC. Protein product: CASRLERGGLLEQYF.

This chain joins TRBV6-2 or TRBV6-3 and TRBJ2-2, with D maybe TRBD2 (7 bases). Germline V gives CDR1 MNHEY, CDR2 SVGEGT. The CDR3 length is 19 residues. The V end was cut by 6 bases, the J end by 4 bases, with 27 bases between. The CDR3 nucleotides are TGTGCCAGCAGCTCCCTGCCCCTGGGGGGGGGCGATCGCACCGGGGAGCTGTTTTTT. Protein: CASSSLPLGGGDRTGELFF.

The rearrangement links TRBV5-1 to TRBJ1-4; D remains ambiguous. The ends were cut back, 1 base at V and 0 bases at J, with 4 bases in the middle. From germline, CDR1 is SGHRS and CDR2 YFSETQ. This CDR3 has 14 amino acids. The CDR3 here is CASSLLATNEKLFF. The DNA of the CDR3 is TGCGCCAGCAGCTTGTTAGCAACTAATGAAAAACTGTTTTTT.

The chain links TRBV7-2 to TRBJ1-1, with TRBD1 matching over 9 bases. This CDR3 has 14 residues. After removal of 3 bases from V and 8 bases from J, the junction contained 7 bases not matched to a gene. CDR1 and CDR2 from the germline V gene are SGHTA and FQGNSA. The DNA of the CDR3 is TGTGCCAGCAGCTTTAACAGGGGGCAACGCGAAGCTTTCTTT. Amino acids: CASSFNRGQREAFF. Variable domain in full (rest from reference TRBV7-2 and TRBJ1-1): GAGVSQSPSNKVTEKGKDVELRCDPISGHTALYWYRQSLGQGLEFLIYFQGNSAPDKSGLPSDRFSAERTGGSVSTLTIQRTQQEDSAVYLCASSFNRGQREAFFGQGTRLTVV.

This clone came up a few times. This sequence joins TRBV2 and TRBJ2-5; possibly TRBD2 for D (5 bases). In germline, CDR1 is SNHLY, CDR2 FYNNEI. The CDR3 is made up of 15 amino acids. Deletions cut 1 base from V and 5 bases from J, with 14 bases between. The CDR3 spells CASSEEVYSGETQYF. The CDR3 nucleotides are TGTGCCAGCAGTGAAGAGGTGTATTCGGGGGAGACCCAGTACTTC.

The chain couples TRBV18 to TRBJ2-7; maybe TRBD1 (5 bases). V was cut by 3 bases and J by 7 bases, with 16 bases left in between. This CDR3 contains 14 residues. From germline, CDR1 is KGHSH and CDR2 LQKENI. DNA for the CDR3: TGTGCCAGCTCACCGACGACAGTGGGGCAGGAGCAGTACTTC. As protein: CASSPTTVGQEQYF. The variable domain in full, completed from reference TRBV18 and TRBJ2-7, reads NAGVMQNPRHLVRRRGQEARLRCSPMKGHSHVYWYRQLPEEGLKFMVYLQKENIIDESGMPKERFSAEFPKEGPSILRIQQVVRGDSAAYFCASSPTTVGQEQYFGPGTRLTVT.

V is TRBV28 and J is TRBJ1-1; maybe TRBD1 (6 bases). Germline-derived CDR1 and CDR2 are MDHEN and SYDVKM. This CDR3 comprises 15 residues. Trimming cost V 7 bases and J 5 bases, with 20 bases left between them. The CDR3 loop reads CASTRGGSKTTEAFF. Here the CDR3 DNA reads TGTGCCAGCACAAGGGGGGGTAGCAAAACGACTGAAGCTTTCTTT.

This clone appeared a single time. The chain combines TRBV19 with TRBJ1-1; 7 nucleotides align to TRBD1. Trimming took 5 bases from V and 5 from J; bases not matched to a gene: 8. Germline lookup yields CDR1 LNHDA and CDR2 SQIVND (reference sequence). The CDR3 loop spans 14 amino acids. The CDR3 spells CASSPQGVWTEAFF. In nucleotides, the CDR3 is TGTGCCAGTAGTCCCCAGGGGGTTTGGACTGAAGCTTTCTTT.

The chain combines TRBV7-3 with TRBJ2-1; tentative D call: TRBD2 (6 bases). The CDR3 has 12 amino acids. Germline CDR1 reads SGHTA; CDR2 reads FQGTGA. V lost 5 bases to trimming and J lost 8 bases, with 10 bases between them. The DNA of the CDR3 is TGTGCCAGCAGCCTCGGGGGATATGAGCAGTTCTTC. Residues: CASSLGGYEQFF. Based on the CDR3 plus reference TRBV7-3 and TRBJ2-1, the full variable domain is GAGVSQTPSNKVTEKGKYVELRCDPISGHTALYWYRQSLGQGPEFLIYFQGTGAADDSGLPNDRFFAVRPEGSVSTLKIQRTERGDSAVYLCASSLGGYEQFFGPGTRLTVL.

The chain employs TRBV5-6 and TRBJ2-7, with TRBD2 matching over 8 bases. Per the germline V gene, CDR1 is SGHDT and CDR2 is YYEEEE. Trimming cost V 6 bases and J 0 bases; bases outside gene matches: 11. The CDR3 runs to 16 residues. CDR3 coding DNA: TGTGCCAGCACCATTGGGCGGACTAGCTACTCCTACGAGCAGTACTTC. Its translation is CASTIGRTSYSYEQYF.

Here the CDR3 reads CASSIQISPSTYNEQFF. In DNA form, the CDR3 reads TGTGCCAGCAGCATACAGATATCTCCTTCTACCTACAATGAGCAGTTCTTC. This chain uses TRBV7-9 with TRBJ2-1; D not resolved. The V gene lost 5 bases and the J gene lost 2 bases, with 19 bases spanning the gap. Germline values: CDR1 SEHNR, CDR2 FQNEAQ (reference sequence). CDR3 length equals 17 residues.

The DNA for the CDR3 is TGTGCCAGTAGCCGGGGGGGCGGTAGCAATCAGCCCCAGCATTTT. Translation: CASSRGGGSNQPQHF. The chain couples TRBV19 to TRBJ1-5, with D maybe TRBD1 (6 bases). Deletions cut 6 bases from V and 0 bases from J, with 12 bases between. Looked up from germline, CDR1 is LNHDA and CDR2 is SQIVND (reference sequence). There are 15 residues in the CDR3.

The rearrangement uses TRBV18 and TRBJ2-7; 7 positions agree with TRBD1. CDR3 size: 17 residues. The V and J ends lost 4 bases and 4 bases, in that order; junction bases with no gene match: 16. In germline, CDR1 is KGHSH, CDR2 LQKENI. CDR3 DNA: TGTGCCAGCTCACTTGATCCTCCGGGGACAGATAGATACGAGCAGTACTTC. Its protein product is CASSLDPPGTDRYEQYF.

V usage is TRBV18 and J usage is TRBJ1-6, with D perhaps matching TRBD1 (5 bases). The CDR3 runs 14 residues. Trimming removed 3 bases from V and 3 bases from J, with 6 bases in between. Germline CDR1 reads KGHSH; CDR2 reads LQKENI. The CDR3 region has the DNA TGTGCCAGCTCACCCCAGGGCTATAATTCACCCCTCCACTTT. Encoded protein: CASSPQGYNSPLHF.

The genes are TRBV7-2 and TRBJ2-1; 8 bases match TRBD2. From germline, CDR1 is SGHTA and CDR2 FQGNSA. This CDR3 has 17 amino acids. Trimming cost V 2 bases and J 0 bases; bases outside gene matches: 6. This CDR3 is CASSLTSGGGSYNEQFF. Here the CDR3 DNA reads TGTGCCAGCAGCTTAACTTCCGGGGGGGGCTCCTACAATGAGCAGTTCTTC.

The chain recombines TRBV7-9 with TRBJ2-3, with 14 bases matching TRBD2. Germline V gene sequence: CDR1 SEHNR, CDR2 FQNEAQ (reference sequence). This CDR3 contains 17 residues. Trimming took 6 bases from V and 4 from J; bases not matched to a gene: 9. DNA for the CDR3: TGTGCCAGCAGGGAAGACAGGACTAGCGGGGGGTCAGATACGCAGTATTTT. Amino acids: CASREDRTSGGSDTQYF.

This clone was seen only once. This chain links TRBV7-2 with TRBJ1-3; 9 bases are shared with TRBD1. V was pared by 4 bases and J by 3 bases, with 1 base of the junction left unmatched. Germline V CDR1 and CDR2: SGHTA, FQGNSA. The CDR3 has 14 residues. This CDR3 reads CASSSTGGGNTIYF. The CDR3, as DNA: TGTGCCAGCAGCTCGACAGGGGGTGGAAACACCATATATTTT.

V usage is TRBV11-2 and J usage is TRBJ2-5; TRBD2 matches 8 bases. The CDR3 has 13 amino acids. Germline V lookup: CDR1 SGHAT, CDR2 FQNNGV. With V trimmed by 5 bases and J by 4 bases, 3 bases remained unmatched. CDR3 sequence: CASSPGLAETQYF. CDR3 DNA: TGTGCCAGCAGCCCCGGACTAGCAGAGACCCAGTACTTC.

A single count supports this clone. V is TRBV18 and J is TRBJ1-3; 8 bases fit TRBD1. This CDR3 is built from 15 residues. From germline, CDR1 is KGHSH and CDR2 LQKENI. Trimming took 0 bases from V and 3 from J; bases not matched to a gene: 1. DNA for the CDR3: TGTGCCAGCTCACCACCCGGACAGGGTGGAAACACCATATATTTT. Translating gives CASSPPGQGGNTIYF.